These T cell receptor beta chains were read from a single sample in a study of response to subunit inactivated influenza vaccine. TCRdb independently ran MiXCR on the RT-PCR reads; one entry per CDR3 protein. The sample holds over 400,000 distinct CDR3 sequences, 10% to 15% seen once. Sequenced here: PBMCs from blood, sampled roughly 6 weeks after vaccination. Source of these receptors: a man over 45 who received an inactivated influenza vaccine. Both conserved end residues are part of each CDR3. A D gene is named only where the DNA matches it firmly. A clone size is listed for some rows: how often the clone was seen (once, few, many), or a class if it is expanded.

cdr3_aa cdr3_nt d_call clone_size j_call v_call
CASSQDRGRIAGELFF TGTGCCAGCAGCCAAGATCGAGGGAGGATCGCCGGGGAGCTGTTTTTT . few TRBJ2-2 TRBV14
CAWSRGGELFF TGTGCCTGGAGTCGGGGCGGGGAGCTGTTTTTT . . TRBJ2-2 TRBV30
CASVRAAGNEQFF TGTGCCAGCGTCCGGGCAGCGGGCAATGAGCAGTTCTTC . . TRBJ2-1 TRBV6-2/TRBV6-3
CASSFRRTGESEQYF TGTGCCAGCAGTTTTCGGAGGACTGGCGAGAGCGAGCAGTACTTC . . TRBJ2-7 TRBV6-5
CATSSNPGTAKNIQYF TGTGCCACCAGCAGTAACCCCGGGACAGCCAAAAACATTCAGTACTTC . many TRBJ2-4 TRBV15
CASSPRQGRTGELFF TGTGCCAGCAGCCCACGACAGGGACGGACCGGGGAGCTGTTTTTT TRBD1 many TRBJ2-2 TRBV7-2
CATSGYYEQYF TGTGCCACCTCAGGCTACTACGAGCAGTACTTC . many TRBJ2-7 TRBV6-2/TRBV6-3
CASKPRGGNEQFF TGTGCCAGCAAGCCTCGGGGGGGCAATGAGCAGTTCTTC TRBD2 . TRBJ2-1 TRBV27
CASSLADRGGRLGNTEAFF TGTGCCAGCAGTTTAGCGGACAGGGGAGGCCGATTGGGGAACACTGAAGCTTTCTTT TRBD1 . TRBJ1-1 TRBV12-3/TRBV12-4
CASSLRAGSSSDTQYF TGTGCCAGCAGTTTAAGGGCAGGGAGTTCGTCAGATACGCAGTATTTT . . TRBJ2-3 TRBV12-3/TRBV12-4
CASSPGQEETQYF TGTGCCAGCAGCCCGGGACAGGAAGAGACCCAGTACTTC TRBD1 . TRBJ2-5 TRBV3-1
CSARESLGNQPQHF TGCAGTGCTAGAGAGTCCCTCGGCAATCAGCCCCAGCATTTT . . TRBJ1-5 TRBV20-1
CASSQGPGQDYNEQFF TGTGCCAGCAGCCAAGGACCGGGACAGGACTACAATGAGCAGTTCTTC TRBD1 few TRBJ2-1 TRBV28
CASGNLHMNTEAFF TGTGCCAGCGGCAACCTGCACATGAACACTGAAGCTTTCTTT . few TRBJ1-1 TRBV6-2/TRBV6-3
CASSLTRDSYGYTF TGTGCCAGCAGCTTAACGCGGGACAGCTATGGCTACACCTTC TRBD1 . TRBJ1-2 TRBV7-8
CASSFFGLLQGPGGYEQYF TGTGCCAGCAGTTTTTTTGGGCTCCTCCAGGGGCCAGGGGGGTACGAGCAGTACTTC . . TRBJ2-7 TRBV3-1
CASVTGGLYGYTF TGTGCCAGCGTAACGGGGGGCCTCTATGGCTACACCTTC . . TRBJ1-2 TRBV6-1
CSARTRGRGELFF TGCAGTGCTAGAACAAGGGGTAGGGGGGAGCTGTTTTTT . . TRBJ2-2 TRBV20-1
CSVDGLGISNEQFF TGCAGCGTTGACGGACTAGGTATATCGAATGAGCAGTTCTTC TRBD2 . TRBJ2-1 TRBV29-1
CASSQDGLAGPYEQYF TGCGCCAGCAGCCAAGATGGCCTAGCGGGGCCCTACGAGCAGTACTTC TRBD2 few TRBJ2-7 TRBV4-3
CASSLKGGGSLPNEQFF TGTGCCAGCAGTTTAAAGGGGGGCGGCTCCCTGCCCAATGAGCAGTTCTTC . few TRBJ2-1 TRBV12-3/TRBV12-4
CASSLGTGGRREQYF TGTGCCAGCAGCCTAGGGACAGGGGGTCGTCGCGAGCAGTACTTC TRBD1 . TRBJ2-7 TRBV6-2/TRBV6-3
CASSYHGGSNEQFF TGTGCCAGCAGTTACCACGGGGGGTCGAATGAGCAGTTCTTC TRBD2 few TRBJ2-1 TRBV6-2/TRBV6-3
CASSLSTGGIGYTF TGCGCCAGCAGCCTGTCGACAGGGGGCATTGGCTACACCTTC TRBD1 few TRBJ1-2 TRBV5-1
CSARDRSRVEYGYTF TGCAGTGCTAGAGATCGGTCCAGGGTTGAGTATGGCTACACCTTC . few TRBJ1-2 TRBV20-1
CSAPGDGIYEQYF TGCAGTGCCCCCGGGGACGGAATATACGAGCAGTACTTC . few TRBJ2-7 TRBV20-1
CASRTTGNYEQYF TGTGCCAGCAGGACGACAGGGAACTACGAGCAGTACTTC TRBD1 few TRBJ2-7 TRBV3-1
CASSSGGRGLGDTQYF TGTGCCAGCAGCTCCGGAGGCAGGGGGCTCGGAGATACGCAGTATTTT TRBD1 . TRBJ2-3 TRBV13
CSASHSGNYNEQFF TGCAGTGCTAGCCACAGCGGGAACTACAATGAGCAGTTCTTC TRBD2 few TRBJ2-1 TRBV20-1
CASSLRKRLAGETNNLYNEQFF TGTGCCAGCAGTTTAAGAAAAAGACTAGCGGGAGAGACCAATAATCTTTACAATGAGCAGTTCTTC TRBD2 few TRBJ2-1 TRBV7-3
CASSFSPGQANQPQHF TGTGCCAGCAGCTTTAGCCCGGGACAGGCCAATCAGCCCCAGCATTTT TRBD1 few TRBJ1-5 TRBV7-8
CASTLRDRTNYGYTF TGTGCCAGCACTCTACGGGACAGGACTAACTATGGCTACACCTTC TRBD1 . TRBJ1-2 TRBV28
CSAREYEQYF TGCAGTGCTAGGGAGTACGAGCAGTACTTC . many TRBJ2-7 TRBV20-1
CASSSAGRSPRETQYF TGTGCCAGCAGCTCTGCCGGACGGAGCCCCAGGGAGACCCAGTACTTC . . TRBJ2-5 TRBV7-2
CASGTGDRFSYEQYF TGCGCCAGCGGCACCGGGGACCGATTCTCCTACGAGCAGTACTTC . few TRBJ2-7 TRBV5-1
CASKTLGTGGSGELFF TGTGCCAGCAAGACCTTGGGGACAGGGGGCTCCGGGGAGCTGTTTTTT TRBD1 . TRBJ2-2 TRBV12-3/TRBV12-4
CASSLTSRVGGDNEQFF TGTGCCAGCAGTCTGACTAGCAGAGTGGGGGGGGACAATGAGCAGTTCTTC TRBD2 few TRBJ2-1 TRBV27